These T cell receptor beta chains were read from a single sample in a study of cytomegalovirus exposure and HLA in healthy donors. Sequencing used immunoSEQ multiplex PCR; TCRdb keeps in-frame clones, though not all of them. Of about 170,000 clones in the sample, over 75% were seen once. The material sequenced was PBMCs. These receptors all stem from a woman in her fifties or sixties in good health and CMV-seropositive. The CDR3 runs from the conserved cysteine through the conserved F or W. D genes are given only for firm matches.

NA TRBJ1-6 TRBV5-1 CASSLRTVGTNSPLHF
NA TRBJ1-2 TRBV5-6 CASRSSGKYTF
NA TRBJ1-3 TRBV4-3 CASSQDEVFGNTIYF
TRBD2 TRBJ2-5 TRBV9 CASSAGTSGRAAETQYF
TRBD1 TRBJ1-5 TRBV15 CATSRATGTGNQPQHF
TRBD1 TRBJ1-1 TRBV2 CASHIDRALNTEAFF
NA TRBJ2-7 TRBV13 CASSSLEEVDPYEQYF
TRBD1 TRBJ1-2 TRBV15 CASRQGKGYGYTF
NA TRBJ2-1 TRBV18 CASSPGLGGYNEQFF
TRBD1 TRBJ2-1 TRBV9 CASSADRGSYNEQFF
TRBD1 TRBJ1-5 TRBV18 CASSLRGRGVNNQPQHF
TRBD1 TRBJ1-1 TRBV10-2 CASRTGTANMNTEAFF
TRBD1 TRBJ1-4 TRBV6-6 CASRTDRGPTNEKLFF
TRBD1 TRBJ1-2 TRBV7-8 CASSAHRDRGRGYGYTF
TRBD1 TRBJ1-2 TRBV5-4 CASSTDRASGYTF
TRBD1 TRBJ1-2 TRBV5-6 CASSLRTGRANGYTF
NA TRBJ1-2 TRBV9 CASSVTQNDYGYTF
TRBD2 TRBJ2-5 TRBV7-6 CASSLVTSGGAGKTQYF
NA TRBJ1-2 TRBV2 CASSDGVGLINGYTF
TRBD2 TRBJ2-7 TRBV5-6 CASSLKTSGDYEQYF
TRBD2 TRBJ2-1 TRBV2 CASRSDTWGLAKSSYNEQFF
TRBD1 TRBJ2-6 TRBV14 CASSQERTGAGANVLTF
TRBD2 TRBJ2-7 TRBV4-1 CASSQDGSGGAREQYF
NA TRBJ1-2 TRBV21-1 CASSKVGQGVNYGYTF
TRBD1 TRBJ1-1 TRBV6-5 CASRTGGAEAFF